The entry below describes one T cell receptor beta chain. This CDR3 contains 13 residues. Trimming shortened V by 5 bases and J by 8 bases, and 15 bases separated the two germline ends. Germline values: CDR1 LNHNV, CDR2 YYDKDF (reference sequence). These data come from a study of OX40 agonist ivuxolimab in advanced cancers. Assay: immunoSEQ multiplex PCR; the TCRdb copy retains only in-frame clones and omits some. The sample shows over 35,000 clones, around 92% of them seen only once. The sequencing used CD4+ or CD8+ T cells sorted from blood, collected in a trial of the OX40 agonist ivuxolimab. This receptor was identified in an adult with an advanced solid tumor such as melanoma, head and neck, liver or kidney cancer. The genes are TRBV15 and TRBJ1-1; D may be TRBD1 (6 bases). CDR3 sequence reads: CATSGHPGEEAFF. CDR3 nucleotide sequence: TGTGCCACCAGCGGACATCCAGGGGAAGAAGCTTTCTTT.